One and the same sample provided the 6 T cell receptor beta chains below, sequenced in a study of radiotherapy plus CTLA-4 blockade in lung cancer. Some clones are missing from TCRdb's copy, which holds only in-frame ones; the method was immunoSEQ multiplex PCR. The sample has about 100,000 clones; roughly 85% are singletons. Source: peripheral blood, taken from a patient treated with radiotherapy plus ipilimumab. The receptors were gathered from a human donor with non-small cell lung cancer who had stable disease on radiotherapy plus ipilimumab.

V and J are TRBV7-6 and TRBJ2-5, with D possibly called TRBD1 or TRBD2 (5 bases each). V gave up 5 bases and J gave up 6 bases, with 10 bases separating them. The CDR3 contains 12 residues. The germline CDR1 and CDR2 sequences are SGHVS and FNYEAQ. The CDR3 nucleotides read TGTGCCAGCAGCCAGAAGGGACAGACCCAGTACTTC. Translated, it gives CASSQKGQTQYF.

The V call is TRBV28, the J call TRBJ2-3; 14 bases align to TRBD2. Germline loops: CDR1 MDHEN, CDR2 SYDVKM. This CDR3 is 18 amino acids long. The junction had 13 bases not matched to a gene; V was cut back by 8 bases and J by 3 bases. CDR3 sequence (DNA): TGTGCCAGCGCTGGTGGGACTAGCGGGAGTATAAGGACAGATACGCAGTATTTT. Amino acid sequence: CASAGGTSGSIRTDTQYF.

A word on this clone: At one end, the junction sequence differs from germline, possibly due to a read error. The rearrangement links TRBV7-8 to TRBJ2-1, with TRBD2 matching 14 bases. The CDR3 spans 15 residues. In germline, CDR1 is SGHVS, CDR2 FQNEAQ. The CDR3 here is CASSSGSGLAGGTIF. The CDR3, as DNA: TGTGCCAGCAGCTCCGGGAGCGGACTAGCGGGGGGCACGATCTTC.

In its sample, this clone was seen once. This chain uses TRBV5-1 with TRBJ2-1; 7 nucleotides agree with TRBD2. Per germline, CDR1 SGHRS and CDR2 YFSETQ. The trim removed 0 bases at V and 9 bases at J, leaving 0 bases unmatched. CDR3 size: 12 residues. Written as DNA, the CDR3 is TGCGCCAGCAGCTTGGCTAGCGGTGAGCAGTTCTTC. Its protein product is CASSLASGEQFF.

The J gene is TRBJ2-1, the V gene TRBV7-2, with 10 bases matching TRBD2. V lost 6 bases to trimming and J lost 7 bases; unmatched junction nucleotides: 15. The CDR3 runs 17 residues. Germline V gene lookup returns CDR1 SGHTA and CDR2 FQGNSA. The CDR3 here is CASSPGPAGGLRNEQFF. The DNA of the CDR3 is TGTGCCAGCAGTCCGGGGCCAGCGGGGGGGCTTAGGAATGAGCAGTTCTTC.

The V gene is TRBV5-6, the J gene TRBJ2-3; 7 bases align to TRBD1. The V and J ends lost 0 bases and 3 bases, in that order; junction bases with no gene match: 4. CDR1 and CDR2 from the germline V gene are SGHDT and YYEEEE. CDR3 size: 15 residues. For the CDR3, the DNA is TGTGCCAGCAGCTTGGGTCAGGGGGAAACAGATACGCAGTATTTT. Amino acids: CASSLGQGETDTQYF.